Following are 7 T cell receptor beta chains from one sample sequenced in a study of beta chain features in type 1 diabetes. Isolated RNA was reverse transcribed in full, so expressed TCRB transcripts were sequenced. Assay used: immunoSEQ multiplex PCR; TCRdb lists only in-frame clones, some missing. Among roughly 150,000 clones listed, 11% were seen once. Sequencing was carried out using central memory CD4+ T cells from blood. All receptors derive from a man younger than 35 in good health.

Only a few counts were recorded for this clone. The genes are TRBV29-1 and TRBJ2-1; tentatively, D is TRBD1 or TRBD2 (5 bases each). CDR3 size: 10 residues. The germline CDR1 and CDR2 sequences are SQVTM and ANQGSEA. The ends were cut back, 6 bases at V and 14 bases at J, with 14 bases in the middle. Here the CDR3 DNA reads TGCAGCGTCGGGGACCCTAGGGAGTTCTTC. It specifies CSVGDPREFF.

The V gene is TRBV7-8, the J gene TRBJ1-5; TRBD1 might be the D (5 bases). Trimming shortened V by 5 bases and J by 2 bases, and 10 bases separated the two germline ends. CDR1 is SGHVS and CDR2 is FQNEAQ in the germline V gene. This CDR3 has 14 residues. The CDR3: CASSRGWGNQPQHF. In nucleotides, the CDR3 is TGTGCCAGCAGCCGGGGCTGGGGCAATCAGCCCCAGCATTTT.

This clone was seen more than once but under ten times. This rearrangement joins TRBV29-1 to TRBJ1-5, with 7 positions matching TRBD1. CDR3 size: 13 residues. CDR1 SQVTM and CDR2 ANQGSEA come from the germline V gene. V lost 6 bases to trimming and J lost 2 bases; unmatched junction nucleotides: 4. The CDR3 is CSVDTGGNQPQHF. The CDR3 nucleotides are TGCAGCGTAGACACAGGGGGCAATCAGCCCCAGCATTTT.

The chain recombines TRBV6-6 with TRBJ2-1; 11 positions match TRBD2. CDR1 and CDR2 (germline): MNHNY, SVGAGI (reference sequence). This CDR3 comprises 14 residues. V was clipped by 7 bases and J by 6 bases; unmatched bases: 5. The CDR3 coding sequence is TGTGCCAGCAACGTAGCGGGGGGGCGCAATGAGCAGTTCTTC. It yields the protein CASNVAGGRNEQFF.

This clone turned up a few times. This sequence joins TRBV27 and TRBJ2-7, with 7 positions matching TRBD1. The ends lost 4 bases at V and 4 bases at J; junction bases unmatched: 13. This CDR3 is built from 16 residues. Germline V CDR1 and CDR2: MNHEY, SMNVEV (reference sequence). The CDR3 DNA follows: TGTGCCAGCAGTTCGGGCCGGGACAGCCGACGGTACGAGCAGTACTTC. It specifies CASSSGRDSRRYEQYF.

This clone was seen a few times. The V and J genes are TRBV14 and TRBJ2-6; 10 bases agree with TRBD1. Looked up from germline, CDR1 is SGHDN and CDR2 is FVKESK. The CDR3 is made up of 19 amino acids. The trim removed 3 bases at V and 1 base at J, leaving 9 bases unmatched. The CDR3 DNA reads TGTGCCAGCAGCCACAAACGCCGGGACAGGGGATCTGGGGCCAACGTCCTGACTTTC. Translated: CASSHKRRDRGSGANVLTF. Using reference TRBV14 and TRBJ2-6 for the parts outside the CDR3, the full variable domain is EAGVTQFPSHSVIEKGQTVTLRCDPISGHDNLYWYRRVMGKEIKFLLHFVKESKQDESGMPNNRFLAERTGGTYSTLKVQPAELEDSGVYFCASSHKRRDRGSGANVLTFGAGSRLTVL.

This clone occurred a few times. V gene TRBV7-9 combines with J gene TRBJ1-4, with a possible D match to TRBD1 (5 bases). V lost 3 bases to trimming and J lost 7 bases, with 15 bases between them. This CDR3 has 15 residues. Germline V gene data show CDR1 as SEHNR and CDR2 as FQNEAQ (reference sequence). This chain's CDR3 is CASSFSLTDIEKLFF. CDR3 nucleotides: TGTGCCAGCAGCTTCAGTTTGACGGACATTGAAAAACTGTTTTTT.